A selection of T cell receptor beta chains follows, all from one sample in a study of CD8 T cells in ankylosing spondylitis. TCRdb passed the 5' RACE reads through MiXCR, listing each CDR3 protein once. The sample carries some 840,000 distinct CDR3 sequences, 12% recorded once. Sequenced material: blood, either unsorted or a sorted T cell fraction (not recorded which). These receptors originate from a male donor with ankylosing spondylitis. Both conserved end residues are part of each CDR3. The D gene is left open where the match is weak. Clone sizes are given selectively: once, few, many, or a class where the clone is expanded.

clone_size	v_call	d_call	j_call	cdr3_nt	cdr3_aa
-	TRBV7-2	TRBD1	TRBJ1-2	TGTGCCAGCAGCGGGGGACAGGGGTACTATGGCTACACCTTC	CASSGGQGYYGYTF
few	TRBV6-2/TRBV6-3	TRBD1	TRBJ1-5	TGTGCCAGCAGTTACAATATAGGACAGGACTCTACAGATCAGCCCCAGCATTTT	CASSYNIGQDSTDQPQHF
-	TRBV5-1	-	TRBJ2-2	TGCGCCAGCAGCCATTCCGGGTCGAACACCGGGGAGCTGTTTTTT	CASSHSGSNTGELFF
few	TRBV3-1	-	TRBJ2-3	TGTGCCAGCAGCCAAGTTGGAGGAGGCACAGATACGCAGTATTTT	CASSQVGGGTDTQYF
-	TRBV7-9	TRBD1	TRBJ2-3	TGTGCCAGCAGCTCGGGGCAGGGGGCCAGAACAGATACGCAGTATTTT	CASSSGQGARTDTQYF
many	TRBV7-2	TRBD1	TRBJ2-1	TGTGCCAGCAGCTTAGTCGGGACAGGGATGGTGGTCTTC	CASSLVGTGMVVF
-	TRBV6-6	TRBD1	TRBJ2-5	TGTGCCAGCAGCCCAGGGACAGAAGAACCCCAGTACTTC	CASSPGTEEPQYF
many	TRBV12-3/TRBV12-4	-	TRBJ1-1	TGTGCCAGCACAACCGCCGATCCGATGGGGGCAGCTTTCTTT	CASTTADPMGAAFF
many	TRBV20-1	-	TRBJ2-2	TGCAGTGCTAGAGATCCCCAGGGGGGTTCCGGGGAGCTGTTTTTT	CSARDPQGGSGELFF
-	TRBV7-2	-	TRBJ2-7	TGTGCCAGCAGCCAGGGGGGTATTCTTGGAGGTAGCGAGCAGTACTTC	CASSQGGILGGSEQYF